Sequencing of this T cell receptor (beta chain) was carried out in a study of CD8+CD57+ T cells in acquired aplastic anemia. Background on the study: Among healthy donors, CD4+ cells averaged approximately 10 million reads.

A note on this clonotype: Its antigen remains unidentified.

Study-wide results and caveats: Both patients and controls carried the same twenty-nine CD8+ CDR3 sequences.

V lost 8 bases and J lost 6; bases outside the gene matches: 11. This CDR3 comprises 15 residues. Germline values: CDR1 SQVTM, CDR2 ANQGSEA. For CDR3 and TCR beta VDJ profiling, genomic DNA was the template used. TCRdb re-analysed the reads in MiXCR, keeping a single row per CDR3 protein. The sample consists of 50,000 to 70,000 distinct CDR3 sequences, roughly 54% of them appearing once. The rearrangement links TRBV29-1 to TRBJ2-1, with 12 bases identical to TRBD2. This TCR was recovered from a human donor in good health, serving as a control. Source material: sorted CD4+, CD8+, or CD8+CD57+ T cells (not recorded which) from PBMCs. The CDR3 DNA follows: TGCAGCAGTACGCGGACTAGCGGGACTATCAATGAGCAGTTCTTC. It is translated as CSSTRTSGTINEQFF.